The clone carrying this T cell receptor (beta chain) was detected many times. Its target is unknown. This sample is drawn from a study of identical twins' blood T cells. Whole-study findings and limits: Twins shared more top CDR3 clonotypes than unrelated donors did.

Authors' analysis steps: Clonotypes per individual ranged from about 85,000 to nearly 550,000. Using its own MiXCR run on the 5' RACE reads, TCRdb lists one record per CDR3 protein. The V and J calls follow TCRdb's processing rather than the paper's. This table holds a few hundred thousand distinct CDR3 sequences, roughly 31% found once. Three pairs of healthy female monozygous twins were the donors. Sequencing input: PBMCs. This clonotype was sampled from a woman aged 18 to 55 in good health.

In DNA, the CDR3 is TGCAGTGCTCTTAAAACTGGACAGGGAAATTCACCCCTCCACTTT. Its protein is CSALKTGQGNSPLHF. The chain couples TRBV20-1 to TRBJ1-6; 8 nucleotides match TRBD1. The CDR3 sequence is 15 residues long. V lost 5 bases to trimming and J lost 7 bases; unmatched junction nucleotides: 10. Germline V CDR1 and CDR2: DFQATT, SNEGSKA (reference sequence).